The 9 T cell receptor beta chains below come from one sample, sequenced in a study of beta chain features in type 1 diabetes. Whole-study findings and limits: Type 1 diabetes patients had moderately but significantly shorter TCRB CDR3s in all four CD4+ subsets.

Their antigens remain unidentified. cDNA synthesis used the whole RNA isolate, giving expressed TCRB sequences. Assay used: immunoSEQ multiplex PCR; TCRdb lists only in-frame clones, some missing. The sample holds approximately 600,000 clones; 12% are singletons and the top ten take around 0.12%. The sequenced sample consisted of naive CD4+ T cells from blood. The source is a man aged 30 to 45 with type 1 diabetes.

This chain joins TRBV4-3 and TRBJ2-3; no clear D. Trimming removed 2 bases from V and 2 bases from J, with 14 bases in between. This CDR3 comprises 16 residues. Germline V lookup: CDR1 LGHNA, CDR2 YSLEER. Written as DNA, the CDR3 is TGCGCCAGCAGCCAAAGTGGGCACGTTTCCACAGATACGCAGTATTTT. Amino acid sequence: CASSQSGHVSTDTQYF.

The sample holds a few counts of this clone. V is TRBV19 and J is TRBJ2-6; D perhaps matches TRBD1 (5 bases). Looked up from germline, CDR1 is LNHDA and CDR2 is SQIVND (reference sequence). Trimming cost V 5 bases and J 0 bases, with 14 bases left between them. This CDR3 region has 17 residues. The CDR3 DNA reads as TGTGCCAGTAGTCAATTGACAGACCTCTCTGGGGCCAACGTCCTGACTTTC. This sequence encodes CASSQLTDLSGANVLTF.

The CDR3 DNA reads as TGTGCCAGCAGCTTTATGGGGGTACGGACTGAAGCTTTCTTT. This gives the protein CASSFMGVRTEAFF. This sequence joins TRBV7-9 and TRBJ1-1, with a tentative D call TRBD1 (5 bases). V shed 3 bases and J shed 5 bases, with 13 bases lying between them. The CDR3 consists of 14 residues. Per the germline V gene, CDR1 is SEHNR and CDR2 is FQNEAQ (reference sequence). Full variable domain (missing parts from reference TRBV7-9 and TRBJ1-1): DTGVSQNPRHKITKRGQNVTFRCDPISEHNRLYWYRQTLGQGPEFLTYFQNEAQLEKSRLLSDRFSAERPKGSFSTLEIQRTEQGDSAMYLCASSFMGVRTEAFFGQGTRLTVV.

This clone came up a few times. The CDR3, as DNA: TGTGCCAGCAGTGATACGGGGAACATTCAGTCGGGCGAGCAGTACTTC. Translating gives CASSDTGNIQSGEQYF. V usage is TRBV2 and J usage is TRBJ2-7; TRBD2 is a possible D gene (5 bases). This CDR3 is built from 16 residues. CDR1 is SNHLY and CDR2 is FYNNEI in the germline V gene. V was clipped by 3 bases and J by 6 bases, with 21 bases between them.

V usage is TRBV6-5 and J usage is TRBJ1-3; D gene unclear. V lost 6 bases to trimming and J lost 0 bases, with 12 bases between them. The length of the CDR3 is 15 residues. The germline CDR1 and CDR2 sequences are MNHEY and SVGAGI. In DNA, the CDR3 is TGTGCCAGCAGCCCGAGTGAGGGCTCTGGAAACACCATATATTTT. Translation: CASSPSEGSGNTIYF.

V usage is TRBV27 and J usage is TRBJ1-2, with 11 bases that match TRBD1. Germline values: CDR1 MNHEY, CDR2 SMNVEV (reference sequence). The ends lost 7 bases at V and 6 bases at J; junction bases unmatched: 7. The CDR3 has 14 amino acids. DNA of the CDR3: TGTGCCAGCAAGCGGGACAGGGGGAGTAATGGCTACACCTTC. Translated: CASKRDRGSNGYTF.

This chain joins TRBV19 and TRBJ1-3, with a tentative D call TRBD1 (5 bases). Germline V gene data show CDR1 as LNHDA and CDR2 as SQIVND (reference sequence). This CDR3 has 18 amino acids. Deletions cut 0 bases from V and 2 bases from J, with 17 bases between. The DNA of the CDR3 is TGTGCCAGTAGTATAGATTTCGTGGGCAGGGAGGCTGGAAACACCATATATTTT. This sequence encodes CASSIDFVGREAGNTIYF.

The J gene is TRBJ2-1, the V gene TRBV7-6; D remains unclear. Trimming pared 4 bases from V and 3 bases from J, leaving 16 bases between. Germline V gene lookup returns CDR1 SGHVS and CDR2 FNYEAQ. The CDR3 loop spans 16 amino acids. CDR3 residues: CASSSRYTSLYNEQFF. CDR3 nucleotide sequence: TGTGCCAGCAGCTCACGGTATACCTCCCTCTACAATGAGCAGTTCTTC.

This clone was observed a handful of times. The genes are TRBV7-9 and TRBJ1-4; tentatively, D is TRBD1 (5 bases). The CDR3 is made up of 14 amino acids. From germline, CDR1 is SEHNR and CDR2 FQNEAQ (reference sequence). V dropped 8 bases and J dropped 4 bases, with 14 bases sitting between them. The CDR3 DNA follows: TGTGCCAGCGTTGACGGCCAGGGTAATGAAAAACTGTTTTTT. As protein: CASVDGQGNEKLFF.